The clone carrying this T cell receptor beta chain appeared many times. V gave up 6 bases and J gave up 4 bases, with 10 bases separating them. CDR1 is DFQATT, CDR2 SNEGSKA, per germline (reference sequence). CDR3 length equals 13 residues. Unique molecular identifiers tagged the TCRbeta library. TCRdb processed the PCR reads anew with MiXCR; each CDR3 protein has one entry. The sample lists some 640,000 distinct CDR3 sequences, 15% to 20% occurring once. The sample is drawn from a study of T-cell reconstitution after alpha-beta-depleted transplantation in children. The genes are TRBV20-1 and TRBJ1-6; the D gene is possibly TRBD1 (6 bases). The receptor's source is a human donor who donated a stem cell graft to a child with acute myeloid leukemia. Here the sequenced sample was PBMCs from the stem cell graft donor, taken from the stem cell graft. CDR3 sequence: CSAKQGYNSPLHF. The CDR3 coding sequence is TGCAGTGCGAAACAGGGATATAATTCACCCCTCCACTTT.